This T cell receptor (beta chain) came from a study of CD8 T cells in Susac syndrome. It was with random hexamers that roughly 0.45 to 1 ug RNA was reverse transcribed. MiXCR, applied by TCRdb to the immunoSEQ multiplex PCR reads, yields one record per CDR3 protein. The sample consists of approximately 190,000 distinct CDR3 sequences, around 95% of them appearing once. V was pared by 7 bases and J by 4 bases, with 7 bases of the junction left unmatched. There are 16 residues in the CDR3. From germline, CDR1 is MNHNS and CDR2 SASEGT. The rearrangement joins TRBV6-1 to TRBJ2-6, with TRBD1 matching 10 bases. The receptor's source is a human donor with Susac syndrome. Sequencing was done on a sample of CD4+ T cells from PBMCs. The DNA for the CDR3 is TGTGCCAGCACCAGACAGGGGGCGGCGGGGGCCAACGTCCTGACTTTC. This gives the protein CASTRQGAAGANVLTF.